The rows below give T cell receptor beta chains drawn from one sample of a study of blood T cells in healthy people across ages. TCRdb fed the 5' RACE reads into MiXCR, producing one record per CDR3 protein. The sample records roughly 1,500,000 distinct CDR3 sequences, 42% being singletons. Sequencing used blood. Receptor source: a woman aged 18-29 years in good health. Each CDR3 is given with its conserved first and last residue. A D gene is named only where the DNA matches it firmly. A clone size is listed for some rows: how often the clone was seen (once, few, many), or a class if it is expanded.

TRBJ2-7,.,TRBD1,TRBV20-1,TGCAGTGCTGCCGGGACAGCTGGCCCGGACGAGCAGTACTTC,CSAAGTAGPDEQYF
TRBJ1-2,.,.,TRBV5-1,TGCGCCAGCAGCTTGGCCAACCCCCGTCGAATGGGCTACACCTTC,CASSLANPRRMGYTF
TRBJ2-7,many,TRBD2,TRBV2,TGTGCCAGCAGTGAAGCGCTAGCGGGAGCATACGAGCAGTACTTC,CASSEALAGAYEQYF
TRBJ1-4,.,.,TRBV20-1,TGCAGTGCTAGGGAGGAGGGTAAGGGGCATGAAAAACTGTTTTTT,CSAREEGKGHEKLFF
TRBJ1-2,few,.,TRBV28,TGTGCCAGCAGTTTTGGGGGGAGTGGGGCAGCTTATGGCTACACCTTC,CASSFGGSGAAYGYTF
TRBJ2-5,.,.,TRBV7-8,TGTGCCAGCAGTTTAAGGTCCCCGGGGATACAAGAGACCCAGTACTTC,CASSLRSPGIQETQYF
TRBJ1-6,few,.,TRBV12-3/TRBV12-4,TGTGCCAGCAGTTTGGGAGGCTATTCACCCCTCCACTTT,CASSLGGYSPLHF
TRBJ2-6,.,.,TRBV9,TGTGCCAGCAGCGTAGGGACGGATGGGGCCAACGTCCTGACTTTC,CASSVGTDGANVLTF
TRBJ2-7,.,.,TRBV11-2,TGTGCCAGCAGCATAGGACTATCCTACGAGCAGTACTTC,CASSIGLSYEQYF
TRBJ2-1,.,.,TRBV13,TGTGCCAGCGGCTTGCCGCGGGGGCCGGAACACAATGAGCAGTTCTTC,CASGLPRGPEHNEQFF
TRBJ2-7,.,.,TRBV20-1,TGCAGTGCTAGCGAAGGCAGAACCTTGATCTCCTACGAGCAGTACTTC,CSASEGRTLISYEQYF
TRBJ1-2,few,TRBD1,TRBV7-3,TGTGCCAGCAGCTCGCAACAGGGGGCCGGCTATGGCTACACCTTC,CASSSQQGAGYGYTF
TRBJ2-1,many,.,TRBV4-2,TGTGCCAGCAGCCAGGGAACAACTAGTGCAATGGGTGAGCAGTTCTTC,CASSQGTTSAMGEQFF
TRBJ2-5,.,.,TRBV7-6,TGTGCCAGCAGCTTAAGTTCCGGGCCTCAAGAGACCCAGTACTTC,CASSLSSGPQETQYF
TRBJ2-7,.,.,TRBV10-3,TGTGCCATCAGGGGGGGGCGAAGCGAGCAGTACTTC,CAIRGGRSEQYF
TRBJ2-7,few,.,TRBV5-1,TGCGCCAGCAGCTTGGACTTCAATACAGGGACCTACGAGCAGTACTTC,CASSLDFNTGTYEQYF
TRBJ2-7,few,TRBD2,TRBV2,TGTGCCAGCAGTGGGACTAGCGGGAGTTCCTACAATGAGCAGTACTTC,CASSGTSGSSYNEQYF
TRBJ1-5,.,.,TRBV21-1,TGTGCCAGCACCTATGTCGGGTGGCCCCAGCATTTT,CASTYVGWPQHF
TRBJ2-7,few,TRBD1,TRBV9,TGTGCCAGCAGCGTAGGGGACAGTATCTACGAGCAGTACTTC,CASSVGDSIYEQYF
TRBJ2-2,.,.,TRBV6-5,TGTGCCAGCAGTTACTGGGCGACCGGGGAGCTGTTTTTT,CASSYWATGELFF
TRBJ2-1,.,TRBD1,TRBV5-6,TGTGCCAGCAGCTTGGCGGACGATACAGGGGTCCCCTACAATGAGCAGTTCTTC,CASSLADDTGVPYNEQFF
TRBJ2-7,.,.,TRBV7-3,TGTGCCAGCAGCGCCTCCCCTGGCTCCTACAATGAGCAGTACTTC,CASSASPGSYNEQYF
TRBJ1-2,.,.,TRBV9,TGTGCCAGCAGCCCTGGGGGGCCTAGCTATGGCTACACCTTC,CASSPGGPSYGYTF
TRBJ2-3,few,.,TRBV11-1,TGTGCCAGCTGCGGCGTAGATACGCAGTATTTT,CASCGVDTQYF
TRBJ2-7,.,.,TRBV28,TGTGCCAGCGGCCTTCAGGTTTCCTCCTACGAGCAGTACTTC,CASGLQVSSYEQYF